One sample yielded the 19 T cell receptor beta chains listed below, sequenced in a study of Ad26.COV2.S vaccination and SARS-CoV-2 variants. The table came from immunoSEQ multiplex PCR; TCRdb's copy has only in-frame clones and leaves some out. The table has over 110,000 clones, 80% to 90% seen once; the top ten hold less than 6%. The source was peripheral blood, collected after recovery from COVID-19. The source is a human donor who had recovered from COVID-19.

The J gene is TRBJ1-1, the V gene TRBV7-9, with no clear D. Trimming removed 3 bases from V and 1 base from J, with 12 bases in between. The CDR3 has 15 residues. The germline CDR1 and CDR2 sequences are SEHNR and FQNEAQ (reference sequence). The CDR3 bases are TGTGCCAGCAGCTTCCTGGGTGGCCAGAACACTGAAGCTTTCTTT. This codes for CASSFLGGQNTEAFF.

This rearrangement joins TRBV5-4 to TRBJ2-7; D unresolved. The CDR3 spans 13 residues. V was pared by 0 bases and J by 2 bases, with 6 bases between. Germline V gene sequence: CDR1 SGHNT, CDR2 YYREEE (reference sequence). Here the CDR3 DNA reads TGTGCCAGCAGCTTGGCTACAGCCTACGAGCAGTACTTC. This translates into CASSLATAYEQYF.

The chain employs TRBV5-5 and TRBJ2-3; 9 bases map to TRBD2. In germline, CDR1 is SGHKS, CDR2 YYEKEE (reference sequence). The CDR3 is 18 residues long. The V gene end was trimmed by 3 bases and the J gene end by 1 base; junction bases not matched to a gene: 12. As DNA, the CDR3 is TGTGCCAGCAGCTCCCGGCCCAGCGGGGGGCCCGGCACAGATACGCAGTATTTT. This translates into CASSSRPSGGPGTDTQYF. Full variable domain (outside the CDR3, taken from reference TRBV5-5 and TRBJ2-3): DAGVTQSPTHLIKTRGQQVTLRCSPISGHKSVSWYQQVLGQGPQFIFQYYEKEERGRGNFPDRFSARQFPNYSSELNVNALLLGDSALYLCASSSRPSGGPGTDTQYFGPGTRLTVL.

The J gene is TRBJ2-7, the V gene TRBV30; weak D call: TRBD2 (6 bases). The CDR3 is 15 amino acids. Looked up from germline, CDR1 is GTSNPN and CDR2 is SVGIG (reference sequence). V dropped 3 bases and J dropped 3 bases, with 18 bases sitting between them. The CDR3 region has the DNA TGTGCCTGGAGGGCAAAACGTATGGGACTCTACGAGCAGTACTTC. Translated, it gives CAWRAKRMGLYEQYF.

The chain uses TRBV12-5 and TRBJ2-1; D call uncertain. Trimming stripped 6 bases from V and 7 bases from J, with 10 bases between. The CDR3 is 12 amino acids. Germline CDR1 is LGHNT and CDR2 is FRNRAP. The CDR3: CASGWGSNEQFF. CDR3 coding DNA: TGTGCTAGTGGGTGGGGTTCTAATGAGCAGTTCTTC.

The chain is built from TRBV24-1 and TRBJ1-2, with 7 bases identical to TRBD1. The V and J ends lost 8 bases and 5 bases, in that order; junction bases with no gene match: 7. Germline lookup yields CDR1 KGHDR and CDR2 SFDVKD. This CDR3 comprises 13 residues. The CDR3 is CATTGQNCYGYTF. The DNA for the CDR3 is TGTGCCACCACGGGACAGAACTGTTATGGCTACACCTTC.

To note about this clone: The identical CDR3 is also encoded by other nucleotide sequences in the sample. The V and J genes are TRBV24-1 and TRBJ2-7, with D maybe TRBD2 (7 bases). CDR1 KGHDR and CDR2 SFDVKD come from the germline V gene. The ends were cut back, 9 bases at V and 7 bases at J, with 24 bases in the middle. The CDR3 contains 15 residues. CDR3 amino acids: CATQGGQLGDYEQYF. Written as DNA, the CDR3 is TGTGCCACCCAAGGGGGGCAACTGGGGGACTATGAGCAGTACTTC.

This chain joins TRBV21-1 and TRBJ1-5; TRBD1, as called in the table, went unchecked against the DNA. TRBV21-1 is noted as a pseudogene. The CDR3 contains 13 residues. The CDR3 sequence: CAGTGFGNQPQHF. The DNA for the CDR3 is TGTGCCGGAACAGGGTTTGGGAATCAGCCCCAGCATTTT.

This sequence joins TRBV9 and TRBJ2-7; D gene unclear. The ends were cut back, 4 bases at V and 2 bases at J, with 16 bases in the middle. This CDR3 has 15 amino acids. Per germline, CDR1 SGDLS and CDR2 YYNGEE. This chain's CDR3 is CASSPRVGRAYEQYF. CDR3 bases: TGTGCCAGCAGCCCCCGGGTAGGAAGAGCCTACGAGCAGTACTTC.

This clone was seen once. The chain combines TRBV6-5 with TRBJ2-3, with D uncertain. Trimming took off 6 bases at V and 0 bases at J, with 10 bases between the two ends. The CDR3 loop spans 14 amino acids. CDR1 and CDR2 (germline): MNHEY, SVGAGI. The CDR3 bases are TGTGCCAGCAGACAAGGCTTAAGCACAGATACGCAGTATTTT. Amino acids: CASRQGLSTDTQYF.

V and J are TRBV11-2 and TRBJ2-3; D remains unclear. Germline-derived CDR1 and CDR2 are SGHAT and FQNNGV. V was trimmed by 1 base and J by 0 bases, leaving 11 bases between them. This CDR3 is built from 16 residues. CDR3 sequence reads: CASSLVDPLSTDTQYF. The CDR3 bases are TGTGCCAGCAGCTTAGTTGACCCCCTAAGCACAGATACGCAGTATTTT.

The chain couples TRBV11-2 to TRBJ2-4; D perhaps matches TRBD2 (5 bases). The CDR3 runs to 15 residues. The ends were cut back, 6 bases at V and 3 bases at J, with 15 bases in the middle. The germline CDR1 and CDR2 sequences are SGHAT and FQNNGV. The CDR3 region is CASSRERLYKNIQYF. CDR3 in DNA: TGTGCCAGCAGTCGGGAACGTCTTTACAAAAACATTCAGTACTTC.

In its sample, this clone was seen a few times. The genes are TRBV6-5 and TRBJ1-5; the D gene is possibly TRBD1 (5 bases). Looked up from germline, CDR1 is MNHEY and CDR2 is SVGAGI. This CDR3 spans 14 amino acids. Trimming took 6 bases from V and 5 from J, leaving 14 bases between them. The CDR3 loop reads CASSPKGSHQPQHF. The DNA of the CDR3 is TGTGCCAGCAGCCCAAAGGGGTCCCATCAGCCCCAGCATTTT.

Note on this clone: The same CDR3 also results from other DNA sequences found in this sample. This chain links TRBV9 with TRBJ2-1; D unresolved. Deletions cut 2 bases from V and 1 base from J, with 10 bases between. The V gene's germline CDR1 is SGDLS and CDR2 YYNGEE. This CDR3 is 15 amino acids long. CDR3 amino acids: CASSVGGPSYNEQFF. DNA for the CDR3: TGTGCCAGCAGCGTCGGTGGGCCGTCCTACAATGAGCAGTTCTTC.

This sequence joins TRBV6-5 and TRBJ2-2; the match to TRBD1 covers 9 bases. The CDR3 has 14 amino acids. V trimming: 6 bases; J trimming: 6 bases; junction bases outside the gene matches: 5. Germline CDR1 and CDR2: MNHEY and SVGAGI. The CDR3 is CASRGRDRAGELFF. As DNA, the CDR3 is TGTGCCAGCAGGGGGAGGGACAGGGCCGGGGAGCTGTTTTTT.

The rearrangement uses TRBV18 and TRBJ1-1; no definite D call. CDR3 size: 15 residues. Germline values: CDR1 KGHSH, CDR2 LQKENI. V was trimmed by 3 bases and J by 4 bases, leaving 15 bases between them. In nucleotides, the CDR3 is TGTGCCAGCTCACCGGAAGCCAGCACAGCCACTGAAGCTTTCTTT. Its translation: CASSPEASTATEAFF.

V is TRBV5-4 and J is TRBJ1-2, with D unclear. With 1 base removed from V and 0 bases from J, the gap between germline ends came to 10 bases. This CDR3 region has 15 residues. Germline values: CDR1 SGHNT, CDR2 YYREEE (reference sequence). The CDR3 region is CASSLKSVTNYGYTF. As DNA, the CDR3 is TGTGCCAGCAGCTTGAAATCGGTTACTAACTATGGCTACACCTTC.

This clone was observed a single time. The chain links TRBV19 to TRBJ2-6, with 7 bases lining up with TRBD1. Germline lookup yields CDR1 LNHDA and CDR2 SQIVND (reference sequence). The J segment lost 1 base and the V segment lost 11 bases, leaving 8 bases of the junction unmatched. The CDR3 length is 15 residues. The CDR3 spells CASQGTRSGANVLTF. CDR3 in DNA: TGTGCCTCACAGGGGACACGTTCTGGGGCCAACGTCCTGACTTTC.

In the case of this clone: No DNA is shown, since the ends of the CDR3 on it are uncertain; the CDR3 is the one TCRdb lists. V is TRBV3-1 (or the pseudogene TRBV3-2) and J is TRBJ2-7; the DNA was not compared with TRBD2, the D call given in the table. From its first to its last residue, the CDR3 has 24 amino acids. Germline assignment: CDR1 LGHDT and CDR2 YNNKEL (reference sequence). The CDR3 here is CASSHALAVLRAVLRAGHQVEQYF.